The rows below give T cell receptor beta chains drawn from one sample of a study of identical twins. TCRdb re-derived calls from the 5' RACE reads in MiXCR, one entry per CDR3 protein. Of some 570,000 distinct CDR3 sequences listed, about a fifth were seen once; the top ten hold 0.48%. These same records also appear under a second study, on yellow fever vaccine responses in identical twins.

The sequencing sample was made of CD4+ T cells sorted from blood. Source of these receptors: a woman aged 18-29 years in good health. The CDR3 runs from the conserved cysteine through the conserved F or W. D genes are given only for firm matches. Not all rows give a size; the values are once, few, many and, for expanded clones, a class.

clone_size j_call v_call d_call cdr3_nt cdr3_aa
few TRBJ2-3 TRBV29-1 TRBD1 TGCAGCGTCGCGGCTGGGACAGGAGTCACAGATACGCAGTATTTT CSVAAGTGVTDTQYF
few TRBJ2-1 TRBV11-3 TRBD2 TGTGCCAGCAGCTTAGGACTAGCGGGAGAAAGTGAGCAGTTCTTC CASSLGLAGESEQFF
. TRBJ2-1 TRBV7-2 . TGTGCCAGCAGCCTCGGGGCAGGGGGGGGATGGAATGAGCAGTTCTTC CASSLGAGGGWNEQFF
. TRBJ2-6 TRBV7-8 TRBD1 TGTGCCAGCAGCCTCATGGGGGGACAGGGGGCGGGAGGGGCCAACGTCCTGACTTTC CASSLMGGQGAGGANVLTF
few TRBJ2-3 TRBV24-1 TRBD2 TGTGCCACCAGTACGGCTAGCGGGAGAGCAGATACGCAGTATTTT CATSTASGRADTQYF
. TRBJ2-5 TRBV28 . TGTGCCAGCAGTCTCGGGACTTTAGTTCAAGAGACCCAGTACTTC CASSLGTLVQETQYF
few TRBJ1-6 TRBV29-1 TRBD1 TGCAGCGCCCGGACAGGGAGTAATTCACCCCTCCACTTT CSARTGSNSPLHF
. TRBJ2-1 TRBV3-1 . TGTGCCAGCTTGGGGAGGAATGAGCAGTTCTTC CASLGRNEQFF
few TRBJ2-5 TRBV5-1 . TGCGCCAGCAGAACCCGACCCGTCCAAGAGACCCAGTACTTC CASRTRPVQETQYF
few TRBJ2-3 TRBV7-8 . TGTGCCAGCAGCTTAACCACAGGGACCCGGGTTACGCAGTATTTT CASSLTTGTRVTQYF
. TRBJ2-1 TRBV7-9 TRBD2 TGTGCCAGCAGCCACCGACTAGCAGACACCTACAATGAGCAGTTCTTC CASSHRLADTYNEQFF
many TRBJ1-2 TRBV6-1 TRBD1 TGTGCCAGCAGCCCGAGACAGGGGCTTAACTATGGCTACACCTTC CASSPRQGLNYGYTF
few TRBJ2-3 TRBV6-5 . TGTGCCAGCAGTTACCGCCCGGACCCAAGCGTGGAGTATTTT CASSYRPDPSVEYF
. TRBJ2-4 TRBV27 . TGTGCCAGCAGTTTCTATGGGGGGAACATTCAGTACTTC CASSFYGGNIQYF
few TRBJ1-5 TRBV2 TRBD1 TGTGCCAGCAGATTCACAGGGGGTCAGCCCCAGCATTTT CASRFTGGQPQHF
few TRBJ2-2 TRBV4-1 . TGCGCCAGCAGCCAACCAGTCGCGAACACCGGGGAGCTGTTTTTT CASSQPVANTGELFF
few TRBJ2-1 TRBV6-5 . TGTGCCAGTACCACCTCCTACAATGAGCAGTTCTTC CASTTSYNEQFF
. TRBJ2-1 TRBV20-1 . TGCAGTGCTAGAGTAAGCCAGGGAGGTCACAATGAGCAGTTCTTC CSARVSQGGHNEQFF
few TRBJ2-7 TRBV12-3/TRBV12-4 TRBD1 TGTGCCAGCAGTTTATCGGACAGGCCCTACGAGCAGTACTTC CASSLSDRPYEQYF
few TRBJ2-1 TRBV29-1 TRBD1 TGCAGCGTCTCTCGGGACAGGGGGCCGAATGAGCAGTTCTTC CSVSRDRGPNEQFF
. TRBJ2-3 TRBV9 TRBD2 TGTGCCAGCAGCGTATCAACCGGGACTAGCGGATTCACAGATACGCAGTATTTT CASSVSTGTSGFTDTQYF
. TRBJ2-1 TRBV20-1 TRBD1 TGCAGTGCCCAGGCCGGGACAGGGAAAAATGAGCAGTTCTTC CSAQAGTGKNEQFF
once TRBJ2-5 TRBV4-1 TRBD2 TGCGCCAGCAGCCAAGCGACTAGCGGGGGGTTGGAGACCCAGTACTTC CASSQATSGGLETQYF
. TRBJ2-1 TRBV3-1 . TGTGCCAGCAGCCAAGGGGGAACGGACCGCAATGAGCAGTTCTTC CASSQGGTDRNEQFF
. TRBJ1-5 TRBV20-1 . TGCAGTGCTAGAGAACAGGTCAATCAGCCCCAGCATTTT CSAREQVNQPQHF
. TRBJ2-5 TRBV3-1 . TGTGCCAGCAGCCAAGAAGTGTCGGCAGGACAAGGTACCCAGTACTTC CASSQEVSAGQGTQYF
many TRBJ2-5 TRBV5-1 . TGCGCCAGCAGCTCCGACAGCCTCCAAGAGACCCAGTACTTC CASSSDSLQETQYF
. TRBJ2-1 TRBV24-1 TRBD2 TGTGCCACCAGTGATTTGGGAGCGGGAGGGGGGGAGCAGTTCTTC CATSDLGAGGGEQFF
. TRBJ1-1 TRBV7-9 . TGTGCCAGCAGCGCCCCCGGGGGGAGGAGCACTGAAGCTTTCTTT CASSAPGGRSTEAFF
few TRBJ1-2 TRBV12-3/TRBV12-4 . TGTGCCAGCAGTCGACCGGGACAAAACTATGGCTACACCTTC CASSRPGQNYGYTF
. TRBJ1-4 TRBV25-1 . TGTGCCAGCAGTGAGTTACTCCAGGGAGGAAAACTGTTTTTT CASSELLQGGKLFF
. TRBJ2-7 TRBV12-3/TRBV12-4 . TGTGCCAGCAGTTTAACGGGAGACTTGGGGCTCGAGCAGTACTTC CASSLTGDLGLEQYF
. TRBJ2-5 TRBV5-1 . TGCGCCAGCAGCTGGGACCAGAGGGGGCAAGAGACCCAGTACTTC CASSWDQRGQETQYF
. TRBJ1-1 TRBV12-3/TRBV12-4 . TGTGCCAGCAGCGAGGGACACCGGAACACTGAAGCTTTCTTT CASSEGHRNTEAFF
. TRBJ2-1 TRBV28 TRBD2 TGTGCCAGCAGACGTAGCGGGCCAGCCTACAATGAGCAGTTCTTC CASRRSGPAYNEQFF
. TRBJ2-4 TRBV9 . TGTGCCAGCAGCGGGGGGGGGCTAGCCAAAAACATTCAGTACTTC CASSGGGLAKNIQYF
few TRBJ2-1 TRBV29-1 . TGCAGCGTACGTGGGCTCCCAAGCTCCTACAATGAGCAGTTCTTC CSVRGLPSSYNEQFF
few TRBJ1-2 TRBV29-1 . TGCAGCGTTGTGAACCAGTTGGGGTATGGCTACACCTTC CSVVNQLGYGYTF
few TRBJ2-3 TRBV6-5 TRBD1 TGTGCCAGCAGGTTAACAGGGGAGTCGAGAGATACGCAGTATTTT CASRLTGESRDTQYF
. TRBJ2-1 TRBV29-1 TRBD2 TGCAGCGTTGGTCCCGGACTAGTCTACAATGAGCAGTTCTTC CSVGPGLVYNEQFF
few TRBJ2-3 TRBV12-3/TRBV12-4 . TGTGCCAGCAGCCCCCTAGAGAGCAAGGGTACGCAGTATTTT CASSPLESKGTQYF
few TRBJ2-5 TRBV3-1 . TGTGCCAGCAGCGCCCGACTAGGGAATACTGAGACCCAGTACTTC CASSARLGNTETQYF
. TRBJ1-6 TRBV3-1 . TGTGCCAGCAGCCCGAAGGTGCATTCACCCCTCCACTTT CASSPKVHSPLHF
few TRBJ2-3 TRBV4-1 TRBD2 TGCGCCAGCAGCCAAGATCCTAGCGGGGGCACAGATACGCAGTATTTT CASSQDPSGGTDTQYF
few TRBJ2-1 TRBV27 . TGTGCCAGCAGCCTGGGATACAATGGGAATGAGCAGTTCTTC CASSLGYNGNEQFF
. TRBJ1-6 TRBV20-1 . TGCAGTGCTAGTGAGGGAAACCCCAATTCACCCCTCCACTTT CSASEGNPNSPLHF
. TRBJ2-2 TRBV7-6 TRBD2 TGTGCCAGCAGACAGCGGGAGGCAGGGGCCGGGGAGCTGTTTTTT CASRQREAGAGELFF
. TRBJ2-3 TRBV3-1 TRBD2 TGTGCCAGCAGCCAAGGTCGGCGGGAGTCGGTTGATACGCAGTATTTT CASSQGRRESVDTQYF
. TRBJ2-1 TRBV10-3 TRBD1 TGTGCCATCAGTGAGTCGGGGACAGGGATCTACAATGAGCAGTTCTTC CAISESGTGIYNEQFF
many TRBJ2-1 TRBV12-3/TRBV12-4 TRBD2 TGTGCCAGCAGTCCTATTACTAGCGGGAGTTATTTCAATGAGCAGTTCTTC CASSPITSGSYFNEQFF
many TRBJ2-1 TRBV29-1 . TGCAGCGTGCCCAAGGGGCGGAGCTCCTACAATGAGCAGTTCTTC CSVPKGRSSYNEQFF
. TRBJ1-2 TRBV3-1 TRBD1 TGTGCCAGCACCAACCATCAGGGGGCGGGCGGCTACACCTTC CASTNHQGAGGYTF
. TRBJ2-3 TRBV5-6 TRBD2 TGTGCCAGCAGCCCGGGACTAGCGGCAACAGATACGCAGTATTTT CASSPGLAATDTQYF
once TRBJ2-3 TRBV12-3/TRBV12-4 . TGTGCCAGCAGTTTTAATTCAGGTATCACAGATACGCAGTATTTT CASSFNSGITDTQYF
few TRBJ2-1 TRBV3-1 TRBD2 TGTGCCAGCAGCCGCCCCCTAGCGGGGGCCGACAATGAGCAGTTCTTC CASSRPLAGADNEQFF
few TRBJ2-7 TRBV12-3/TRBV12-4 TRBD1 TGTGCCAGCAGTTCCGGGACAGGGAGGTACGAGCAGTACTTC CASSSGTGRYEQYF
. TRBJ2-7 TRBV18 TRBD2 TGTGCCAGCTCACTATCTCCTAGCGGGAGCGGAAACGAGCAGTACTTC CASSLSPSGSGNEQYF
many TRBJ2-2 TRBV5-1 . TGCGCCAGCACCCCGTCCGGCACCGGGGAGCTGTTTTTT CASTPSGTGELFF
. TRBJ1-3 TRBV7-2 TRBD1 TGTGCCAGCAGCCAAATAGGGACAGGTGGAAACACCATATATTTT CASSQIGTGGNTIYF
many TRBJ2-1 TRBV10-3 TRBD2 TGTGCCACCAAGAGGGCTAGCGGGGGTTCGAACAATGAGCAGTTCTTC CATKRASGGSNNEQFF